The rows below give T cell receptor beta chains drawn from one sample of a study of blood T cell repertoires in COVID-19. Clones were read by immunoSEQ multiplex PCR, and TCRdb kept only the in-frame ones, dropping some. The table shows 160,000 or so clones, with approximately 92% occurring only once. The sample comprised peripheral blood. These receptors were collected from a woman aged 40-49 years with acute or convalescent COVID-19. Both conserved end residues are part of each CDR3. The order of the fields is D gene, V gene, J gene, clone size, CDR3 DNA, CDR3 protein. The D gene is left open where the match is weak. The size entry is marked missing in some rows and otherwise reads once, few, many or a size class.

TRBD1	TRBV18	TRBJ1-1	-	TGTGCCAGCTCACCACAGAAGACAGGGTACTTGACTGAAGCTTTCTTT	CASSPQKTGYLTEAFF
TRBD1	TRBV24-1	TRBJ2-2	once	TGTGCCACCAGTGATTTAGGGACAGCAGACACCGGGGAGCTGTTTTTT	CATSDLGTADTGELFF
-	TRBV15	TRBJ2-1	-	TGTGCCACCAGCCAAGGGAGCCTAGCCCAGCAGTTCTTC	CATSQGSLAQQFF
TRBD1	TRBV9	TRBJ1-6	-	TGTGCCAGCAGCGGACAGGGGCATTCACCCCTCCACTTT	CASSGQGHSPLHF
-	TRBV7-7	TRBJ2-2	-	TGTGCTAGCAGCAATCAGGAGAACACCGGGGAGCTGTTTTTT	CASSNQENTGELFF
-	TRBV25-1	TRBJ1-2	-	TGTGCCAGCAGTGTGACAGGAGCTTACTATGGCTACACCTTC	CASSVTGAYYGYTF
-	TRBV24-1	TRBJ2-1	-	TGTGCCACCAGTGATCCTCGTTTCCTCTCGAATGAGCAGTTCTTC	CATSDPRFLSNEQFF
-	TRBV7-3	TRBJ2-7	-	TGTGCCAGCAGCTTAGACAGTCTCTCCTACGAGCAGTACTTC	CASSLDSLSYEQYF
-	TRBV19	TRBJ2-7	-	TGTGCCAGCCAACAGGGAGTTGGCTCCTACGAGCAGTACTTC	CASQQGVGSYEQYF
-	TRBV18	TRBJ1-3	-	TGTGCCAGCTCACCCACAGGGGGAAACACCATATATTTT	CASSPTGGNTIYF
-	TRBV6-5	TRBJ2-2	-	TGTGCCAGCAGTTACGGGGGCTCGAACACCGGGGAGCTGTTTTTT	CASSYGGSNTGELFF
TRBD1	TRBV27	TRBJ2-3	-	TGTGCCAGCAGTCCGACGGGACAGGGGTTTATAGATACGCAGTATTTT	CASSPTGQGFIDTQYF
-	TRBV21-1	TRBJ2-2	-	TGTGCCAGCAGCATACTGGGACTCGACGGGGAGCTGTTTTTT	CASSILGLDGELFF
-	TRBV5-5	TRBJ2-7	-	TGTGCCAGCAGCTTGTTGTCAGCCTACGAGCAGTACTTC	CASSLLSAYEQYF
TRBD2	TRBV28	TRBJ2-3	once	TGTGCCAGCAGACTAGCGTTAGCTAGCACAGATACGCAGTATTTT	CASRLALASTDTQYF
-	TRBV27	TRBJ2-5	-	TGTGCCAGCAGTTCCCGGCCCAACAGGGCCGGAGAGACCCAGTACTTC	CASSSRPNRAGETQYF
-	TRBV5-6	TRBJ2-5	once	TGTGCCAGCAGCTCGAAACAGGGCTCAGAGACCCAGTACTTC	CASSSKQGSETQYF
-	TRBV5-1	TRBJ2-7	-	TGCGCCAGCAGCTTGGGAGCCCCGGGTAGCGAGCAGTACTTC	CASSLGAPGSEQYF
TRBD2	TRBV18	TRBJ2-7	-	TGTGCCAGCTCGCCGAGCGGGAGGGGGTCCTACGAGCAGTACTTC	CASSPSGRGSYEQYF
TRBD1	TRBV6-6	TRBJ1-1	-	TGTGCCAGCAGACCGGGACAGGGGTCTGAAGCTTTCTTT	CASRPGQGSEAFF
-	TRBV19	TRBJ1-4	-	TGTGCCAGTAGTATATTGGAGGGACGGGAAAAACTGTTTTTT	CASSILEGREKLFF
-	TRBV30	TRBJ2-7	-	TGTGCCTGGAGCCGAGACAGCTACGAGCAGTACTTC	CAWSRDSYEQYF
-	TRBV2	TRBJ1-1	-	TGTGCCAGCCACGGCAGGGAAGTTTCTGAAGCTTTCTTT	CASHGREVSEAFF
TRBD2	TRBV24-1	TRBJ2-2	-	TGTGCCACCAGTGTTACTAGCGGGGACACGAACACCGGGGAGCTGTTTTTT	CATSVTSGDTNTGELFF
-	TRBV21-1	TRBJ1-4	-	TGTGCCAGCAGCCCTCCTACGGGTGAAAAACTGTTTTTT	CASSPPTGEKLFF
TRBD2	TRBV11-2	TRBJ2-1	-	TGTGCCAGCAGCTTAGACACCCAGCGGGGGGGCAGGAATGAGCAGTTCTTC	CASSLDTQRGGRNEQFF
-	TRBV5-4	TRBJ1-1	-	TGTGCCAGCAGCTTGTCTCGGGGGGTCCTCAACACTGAAGCTTTCTTT	CASSLSRGVLNTEAFF
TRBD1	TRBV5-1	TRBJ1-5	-	TGCGCCAGCAGCCTGGAGGGACAGAGCAATCAGCCCCAGCATTTT	CASSLEGQSNQPQHF
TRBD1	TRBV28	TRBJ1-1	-	TGTGCCAGCAGTACGGACAGGGGTTGGACTGAAGCTTTCTTT	CASSTDRGWTEAFF
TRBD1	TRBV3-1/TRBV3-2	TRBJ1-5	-	TGTGCCAGCAGCCAGGGACAGGTCCAGCCCCAGCATTTT	CASSQGQVQPQHF
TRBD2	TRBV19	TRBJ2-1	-	TGTGCCAGTAGTCCCGGGACTAGCGGGGGTTCTTCCTACAATGAGCAGTTCTTC	CASSPGTSGGSSYNEQFF
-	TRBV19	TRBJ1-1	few	TGTGCCAGTAGTCGCGCTTTAGCGAACACTGAAGCTTTCTTT	CASSRALANTEAFF
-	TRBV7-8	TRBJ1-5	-	TGTGCCAGCAGCTCCCCGAATCAGCCCCAGCATTTT	CASSSPNQPQHF
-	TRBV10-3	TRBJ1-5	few	TGTGCCACCCTCCGGGACAATAATAGCAATCAGCCCCAGCATTTT	CATLRDNNSNQPQHF
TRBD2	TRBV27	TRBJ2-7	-	TGTGCCAGCAGAGTTAGCGGGAGTTTCCACGAGCAGTACTTC	CASRVSGSFHEQYF
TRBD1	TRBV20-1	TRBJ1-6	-	TGCAGTGCTAGTGACAGGGGAGATTATAATTCACCCCTCCACTTT	CSASDRGDYNSPLHF
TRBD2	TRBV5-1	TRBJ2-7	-	TGCGCCAGCAGCCTAGGGACTAGCGGCTACGAGCAGTACTTC	CASSLGTSGYEQYF
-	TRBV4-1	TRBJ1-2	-	TGCGCCAGCAGCCAACTACAGGGAAACGACTATGGCTACACCTTC	CASSQLQGNDYGYTF
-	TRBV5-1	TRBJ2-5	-	TGCGCCAGCAGCTTGGATTTTAGGAGTGGAAGAGAGGCCCAGTACTTC	CASSLDFRSGREAQYF
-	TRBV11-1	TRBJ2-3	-	TGTGCCAGCCGCCGTGGGGCCGCAGATACGCAGTATTTT	CASRRGAADTQYF
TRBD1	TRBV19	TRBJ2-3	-	TGTGCCAGTAGTGTGAACAGGGGGATAGTGGCAGATACGCAGTATTTT	CASSVNRGIVADTQYF
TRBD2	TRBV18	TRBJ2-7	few	TGTGCCAGCTCACCCGGGACTACCAAGTCCTACGAGCAGTACTTC	CASSPGTTKSYEQYF
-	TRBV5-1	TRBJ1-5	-	TGCGCCAGCAGTTCTGAGAGCAATCAGCCCCAGCATTTT	CASSSESNQPQHF
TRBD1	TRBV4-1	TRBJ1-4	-	TGCGCCAGCAGCCGGGTCCGGGACAGAAGAAATGAAAAACTGTTTTTT	CASSRVRDRRNEKLFF
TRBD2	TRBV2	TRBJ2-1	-	TGTGCCAGCCCTAGCGGGGTTTACAATGAGCAGTTCTTC	CASPSGVYNEQFF
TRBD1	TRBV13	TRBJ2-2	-	TGTGCCAGCAGCAACAGACAGGGGACGACCGCCGGGGAGCTGTTTTTT	CASSNRQGTTAGELFF
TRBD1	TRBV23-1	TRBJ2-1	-	TGCGCCAGCAGTCAATCGGACGGGACAGGGGCCAATGAGCAGTTCTTC	CASSQSDGTGANEQFF
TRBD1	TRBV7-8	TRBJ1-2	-	TGTGCCAGCAGCCCGACAGGGAAGAATGGCTACACCTTC	CASSPTGKNGYTF
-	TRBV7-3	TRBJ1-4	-	TGTGCCAGCAGCTTAGGGGCAGCCGAAAATGAAAAACTGTTTTTT	CASSLGAAENEKLFF